This entry lists 26 T cell receptor beta chains sequenced from one sample in a study of beta chain features in type 1 diabetes (dated by TCRdb to the late 2010s). What the research found in general, with its limitations: In all four CD4+ subsets, TCRB CDR3 length was moderately but significantly shorter in type 1 diabetes patients.

These TCRs are of unknown antigen specificity. Libraries were prepared through the immunoSEQ multiplex PCR assay. The entire isolated RNA was reverse transcribed using the High Capacity cDNA Reverse Transcription Kit, and thus expressed TCRB transcripts were sequenced. Held by TCRdb, this immuneACCESS table contains in-frame sequences only and omits some clones. Under half of the omission traces to an unresolved V gene where checked; the cause of the rest is unknown. The sample profile shows 200,000 to 250,000 clones; roughly 14% of them were found once. The ten largest clonotypes hold roughly 0.019% of the sample. Sequencing was done on a sample of naive CD4+ T cells from blood. This sample's cell subset or site label indicates: true naive CD4+ T cells. The receptor source for this set is a man aged 25-40 years with type 1 diabetes.

Only a few counts were recorded for this clone. The V and J genes are TRBV28 and TRBJ2-1; tentatively, D is TRBD2 (5 bases). The V end lost 0 bases, the J end lost 1 base, and 10 bases lay between the germline ends. Germline V CDR1 and CDR2: MDHEN, SYDVKM. The CDR3 covers 16 residues. The CDR3 is CASSLWEVGSYNEQFF. CDR3 DNA sequence: TGTGCCAGCAGTTTATGGGAGGTTGGGTCCTACAATGAGCAGTTCTTC.

This chain connects TRBV9 to TRBJ1-5; 9 nucleotides match TRBD1. The CDR3 has 18 residues. V shed 4 bases and J 0 bases; nucleotides not matched to a gene: 11. The germline V gene has CDR1 SGDLS and CDR2 YYNGEE. Here the CDR3 reads CASSPGTGLGYSNQPQHF. CDR3 in DNA: TGTGCCAGCAGCCCCGGGACAGGGTTGGGGTATAGCAATCAGCCCCAGCATTTT. Using reference TRBV9 and TRBJ1-5 for the parts outside the CDR3, the full variable domain is DSGVTQTPKHLITATGQRVTLRCSPRSGDLSVYWYQQSLDQGLQFLIQYYNGEERAKGNILERFSAQQFPDLHSELNLSSLELGDSALYFCASSPGTGLGYSNQPQHFGDGTRLSIL.

This clone was recorded a few times. The V gene is TRBV5-4, the J gene TRBJ1-1; D may be TRBD1 (6 bases). The V end was cut by 4 bases, the J end by 0 bases, with 16 bases between. The germline CDR1 and CDR2 sequences are SGHNT and YYREEE (reference sequence). The CDR3 runs to 16 residues. Here the CDR3 DNA reads TGTGCCAGCAGCCCCACAGGGCAATACATGAACACTGAAGCTTTCTTT. It encodes CASSPTGQYMNTEAFF.

This clone has a handful of counts. This chain joins TRBV19 and TRBJ2-5; 9 bases line up with TRBD1. CDR1 and CDR2 (germline): LNHDA, SQIVND (reference sequence). There are 13 residues in the CDR3. Trimming cost V 9 bases and J 2 bases; bases outside gene matches: 4. CDR3 residues: CASKDRGQETQYF. For the CDR3, the DNA is TGTGCCAGCAAAGACAGGGGGCAAGAGACCCAGTACTTC.

The J gene is TRBJ2-5, the V gene TRBV4-2; 9 bases fit TRBD1. This CDR3 has 17 residues. V shed 1 base, J shed 4 bases, and the junction held 10 bases outside the gene matches. Germline lookup yields CDR1 LGHNA and CDR2 YNFKEQ. CDR3 in amino acids: CASSQASKTGGSETQYF. DNA for the CDR3: TGTGCCAGCAGCCAAGCCTCGAAGACAGGGGGATCAGAGACCCAGTACTTC.

In its sample, this clone was seen a few times. The CDR3 nucleotides are TGCGCCAGCAGCCAAGGCGCGGAGTCCGGGGCCTACGAGCAGTACTTC. Translating it yields CASSQGAESGAYEQYF. The genes are TRBV4-1 and TRBJ2-7; maybe TRBD2 (5 bases). The V end was cut by 1 base, the J end by 2 bases, with 15 bases between. The CDR3 runs 16 residues. Germline assignment: CDR1 MGHRA and CDR2 YSYEKL.

The genes are TRBV19 and TRBJ1-2; possibly TRBD1 for D (5 bases). V was trimmed by 3 bases and J by 5 bases, leaving 7 bases between them. The CDR3 totals 12 residues. Germline CDR1 LNHDA, CDR2 SQIVND (reference sequence). The CDR3 loop reads CASSIREYGYTF. CDR3 nucleotide sequence: TGTGCCAGTAGTATCAGGGAATATGGCTACACCTTC.

The chain is built from TRBV27 and TRBJ2-7; tentatively, D is TRBD1 (6 bases). There are 13 residues in the CDR3. In germline, CDR1 is MNHEY, CDR2 SMNVEV (reference sequence). The germline V and J ends were trimmed by 5 bases and 6 bases, with 14 bases remaining between them. The CDR3 sequence is CASSQDSAREQYF. The DNA of the CDR3 is TGTGCCAGCAGTCAGGACAGCGCCCGCGAGCAGTACTTC.

This clone was observed a handful of times. The chain couples TRBV7-2 to TRBJ2-3, with 7 bases lining up with TRBD2. CDR1 and CDR2 from the germline V gene are SGHTA and FQGNSA. This CDR3 is 15 amino acids long. The V segment lost 3 bases and the J segment 5 bases; nucleotides outside the gene matches: 8. In DNA, the CDR3 is TGTGCCAGCAGCTTGGGCGGGAGTAGCGGAGATACGCAGTATTTT. Translated: CASSLGGSSGDTQYF.

The chain joins TRBV7-2 to TRBJ1-5, with TRBD1 matching over 7 bases. J gave up 7 bases and V 5 bases, and 5 bases lay outside the gene matches. This CDR3 contains 13 residues. The V gene's germline CDR1 is SGHTA and CDR2 FQGNSA. The CDR3 spells CASSPRGGQPQHF. The CDR3 nucleotides are TGTGCCAGCAGCCCGAGAGGGGGCCAGCCCCAGCATTTT.

The genes are TRBV7-7 and TRBJ2-3; 11 bases are a match to TRBD2. The CDR3 is made up of 15 amino acids. V lost 0 bases and J lost 4; bases outside the gene matches: 0. From germline, CDR1 is SSHAT and CDR2 FNYEAQ (reference sequence). CDR3 DNA sequence: TGTGCCAGCAGCTTAGCTAGCGGGAGGGCAGATACGCAGTATTTT. Translating it yields CASSLASGRADTQYF.

J is TRBJ2-3 and V is TRBV11-2; TRBD1 matches 9 bases. Trimming took 3 bases from V and 3 from J; bases not matched to a gene: 4. Germline loops: CDR1 SGHAT, CDR2 FQNNGV. The CDR3 covers 15 residues. The CDR3 region has the DNA TGTGCCAGCAGCTTCGTGGACAGGGGAACAGATACGCAGTATTTT. Amino acids: CASSFVDRGTDTQYF.

V usage is TRBV7-2 and J usage is TRBJ1-2, with D possibly matching TRBD1 (6 bases). The CDR3 is made up of 14 amino acids. V gave up 1 base and J gave up 5 bases, with 11 bases separating them. CDR1 and CDR2 (germline): SGHTA, FQGNSA. The CDR3 region is CASSLGNRDYGYTF. Written as DNA, the CDR3 is TGTGCCAGCAGCTTAGGGAACAGGGATTATGGCTACACCTTC.

The chain links TRBV4-1 to TRBJ1-1, with 10 bases that match TRBD1. Germline CDR1 and CDR2: MGHRA and YSYEKL. J lost 2 bases, V lost 3 bases, and 12 bases had no gene match. The CDR3 is 18 residues long. CDR3 coding DNA: TGCGCCAGCAGCCATCCATACTGGGGGACAGGGGTTAACACTGAAGCTTTCTTT. Amino acid sequence: CASSHPYWGTGVNTEAFF.

The chain has TRBV30 and TRBJ2-4, with D maybe TRBD1 (6 bases). The germline gives CDR1 GTSNPN, CDR2 SVGIG (reference sequence). V lost 0 bases and J 1 base, leaving 13 bases between the germline ends. The CDR3 is made up of 16 amino acids. CDR3 nucleotide sequence: TGTGCCTGGAGTGTGCCAGGGGCGTCGGCCAAAAACATTCAGTACTTC. It encodes CAWSVPGASAKNIQYF.

The chain employs TRBV5-4 and TRBJ2-1, with D perhaps TRBD2 (5 bases). The CDR3 extends over 13 amino acids. V lost 0 bases and J 9 bases, leaving 10 bases between the germline ends. Germline CDR1 and CDR2: SGHNT and YYREEE (reference sequence). The CDR3 DNA follows: TGTGCCAGCAGCTTGGGGGAGAAAGGTGAGCAGTTCTTC. Its protein product is CASSLGEKGEQFF.

The V gene is TRBV7-8, the J gene TRBJ1-1; D is perhaps TRBD1 (6 bases). Between the trimmed V and J ends, which lost 1 base and 0 bases, there was a span of 12 bases. The CDR3 length is 16 residues. Germline-derived CDR1 and CDR2 are SGHVS and FQNEAQ. CDR3 region: CASSLEQGLMNTEAFF. CDR3 sequence (DNA): TGTGCCAGCAGCTTAGAACAGGGCCTCATGAACACTGAAGCTTTCTTT.

This clone appeared a few times. This sequence joins TRBV11-2 and TRBJ2-7; a weak D match, TRBD1 (5 bases). This CDR3 contains 14 residues. The V end was cut by 5 bases, the J end by 7 bases, with 18 bases between. Germline CDR1 and CDR2: SGHAT and FQNNGV. The DNA for the CDR3 is TGTGCCAGCAGCCAGGGAACCGGCCTTAGGGAGCAGTACTTC. It yields the protein CASSQGTGLREQYF.

This clone showed up just a few times. The genes are TRBV7-9 and TRBJ1-1; 8 positions agree with TRBD1. Looked up from germline, CDR1 is SEHNR and CDR2 is FQNEAQ (reference sequence). After removal of 3 bases from V and 1 base from J, the junction contained 4 bases not matched to a gene. CDR3 length equals 15 residues. The CDR3 DNA reads as TGTGCCAGCAGCTTGAGCAGGGGGCAGAACACTGAAGCTTTCTTT. It yields the protein CASSLSRGQNTEAFF.

As for this clone: Other DNA sequences from this sample encode an identical CDR3 as well. This chain uses TRBV18 with TRBJ1-2; D remains unclear. The V end lost 1 base, the J end lost 3 bases, and 6 bases lay between the germline ends. This CDR3 spans 13 amino acids. Germline values: CDR1 KGHSH, CDR2 LQKENI. The CDR3 loop is CASSPQGDYGYTF. CDR3 sequence (DNA): TGTGCCAGCTCACCACAGGGAGACTATGGCTACACCTTC.

The gene calls are TRBV7-2 and TRBJ2-5, with D possibly matching TRBD1 (6 bases). Between the trimmed V and J ends, which lost 4 bases and 4 bases, there was a span of 13 bases. CDR3 length: 14 residues. The germline V gene encodes CDR1 SGHTA and CDR2 FQGNSA. The CDR3 is CASSWNREGETQYF. CDR3 DNA: TGTGCCAGCAGCTGGAACAGGGAAGGAGAGACCCAGTACTTC.

The rearrangement links TRBV4-1 to TRBJ1-1; TRBD1 aligns across 7 bases. The CDR3 sequence is 16 residues long. J gave up 1 base and V 4 bases, and 9 bases lay outside the gene matches. Germline CDR1 reads MGHRA; CDR2 reads YSYEKL. The CDR3 nucleotides are TGCGCCAGCAGCCTCGACAGGGAATTTGCGAACACTGAAGCTTTCTTT. It specifies CASSLDREFANTEAFF.

The sample holds a few counts of this clone. The gene calls are TRBV5-1 and TRBJ1-4; D perhaps matches TRBD1 (6 bases). The germline V and J ends were trimmed by 0 bases and 3 bases, with 6 bases remaining between them. Germline values: CDR1 SGHRS, CDR2 YFSETQ. This CDR3 region has 14 residues. The CDR3 nucleotides read TGCGCCAGCAGCTTGGGGGGGCCTAATGAAAAACTGTTTTTT. Translated, it gives CASSLGGPNEKLFF. The full variable domain, in which reference TRBV5-1 and TRBJ1-4 provide the parts outside the CDR3, is KAGVTQTPRYLIKTRGQQVTLSCSPISGHRSVSWYQQTPGQGLQFLFEYFSETQRNKGNFPGRFSGRQFSNSRSEMNVSTLELGDSALYLCASSLGGPNEKLFFGSGTQLSVL.

This clone was detected a few times. The V gene is TRBV25-1, the J gene TRBJ2-2; D is perhaps TRBD1 (5 bases). Germline V CDR1 and CDR2: MGHDK, SYGVNS. This CDR3 is 16 amino acids long. The ends were cut back, 2 bases at V and 7 bases at J, with 17 bases in the middle. This CDR3 is CASSEHTTVIGGELFF. CDR3 nucleotides: TGTGCCAGCAGTGAACACACGACAGTAATTGGCGGGGAGCTGTTTTTT.

Points on this clone: At one boundary the junction diverges from the germline segment, which might be a read error. The chain employs TRBV2 and TRBJ2-3, with D possibly being TRBD1 (6 bases). Germline-derived CDR1 and CDR2 are SNHLY and FYNNEI. CDR3 length: 14 amino acids. DNA for the CDR3: TGTGCCAGCAGAGAAGACAGGCCCGCAGATACGCAGTATTTT. Amino acid sequence: CASREDRPADTQYF.

This clone was counted between two and nine times. The chain uses TRBV5-1 and TRBJ2-7, with D possibly being TRBD2 (5 bases). Looked up from germline, CDR1 is SGHRS and CDR2 is YFSETQ. Deletions cut 7 bases from V and 6 bases from J, with 14 bases between. This CDR3 has 12 amino acids. CDR3 bases: TGCGCCAGCTCAGAGCCTCGGGGCGAGCAGTACTTC. As protein: CASSEPRGEQYF.